Listed below are T cell receptor beta chains from one sample, sequenced in a study of radiotherapy plus CTLA-4 blockade in lung cancer. Assay used: immunoSEQ multiplex PCR; TCRdb lists only in-frame clones, some missing. Of about 97,000 clones detected, about four fifths appear once; the ten largest clones hold around 2.8%. Specimen: peripheral blood, collected from a patient treated with radiotherapy plus ipilimumab. The receptors stem from a human donor with non-small cell lung cancer who had a partial response to radiotherapy plus ipilimumab. Some clones in this sample may be carry-over from other donors' samples. CDR3s include the opening cysteine and the closing phenylalanine or tryptophan. The D gene is left open where the match is weak. A row's size may be missing; if present it is once, few, many or a size class.

clone_size	j_call	d_call	v_call	cdr3_nt	cdr3_aa
few	TRBJ1-2	NA	TRBV6-6	TGTGCCAGCAGCAGGGAACGGGCCTATGGCTACACCTTC	CASSRERAYGYTF
NA	TRBJ2-2	NA	TRBV7-9	TGTGCCAGCAGAAAAACCGGGGGCGGGGAGCTGTTTTTT	CASRKTGGGELFF
NA	TRBJ2-7	TRBD1	TRBV6-6	TGTGCCAGCAGTTACTTGGGACAGAGCTACGAGCAGTACTTC	CASSYLGQSYEQYF
NA	TRBJ1-1	TRBD1	TRBV2	TGTGCCAAGGAGACAGGGTCCGGGGGTATACGCGAAGCTTTCTTT	CAKETGSGGIREAFF
NA	TRBJ2-7	NA	TRBV2	TGTGCCAGCAGTACAACAGGTATTGGGCAGTACTTC	CASSTTGIGQYF
NA	TRBJ2-7	NA	TRBV7-4	TGTGCCAGCAGCTTAGCCGGGGAGCAGTACTTC	CASSLAGEQYF
few	TRBJ1-6	NA	TRBV19	TGTGCCAGTAGTATTGGGATTGGAGGTTATAATTCACCCCTCCACTTT	CASSIGIGGYNSPLHF
NA	TRBJ2-3	TRBD2	TRBV18	TGTGCCAGCTCAACCTACGGTAGCGGGGGGAACACAGATACGCAGTATTTT	CASSTYGSGGNTDTQYF
NA	TRBJ1-2	NA	TRBV7-3	TGTGCCAGCAGCCTCCCAGGGGTATCCTATGGCTACACCTTC	CASSLPGVSYGYTF
NA	TRBJ2-3	TRBD2	TRBV7-9	TGTGCCAGCAGCCAACGGGGGGGCACAGATACGCAGTATTTT	CASSQRGGTDTQYF
NA	TRBJ2-5	NA	TRBV6-1	TGTGCCAGCAGTCCCCCAGGGAGGGAGACCCAGTACTTC	CASSPPGRETQYF
NA	TRBJ1-2	TRBD1	TRBV6-6	TGTGCCAGCACCAGGCGGGACAGGGAATTCTATGGCTACACCTTC	CASTRRDREFYGYTF
NA	TRBJ2-2	NA	TRBV19	TGTGCCAGTAGCCGCACCGGGGAGCTGTTTTTT	CASSRTGELFF
NA	TRBJ2-5	TRBD1	TRBV7-7	TGTGCCAGCAGCCCAGGGGGAATCGGTAGTCTAGAGATCCAGTACTTC	CASSPGGIGSLEIQYF
once	TRBJ1-2	TRBD1	TRBV19	TGTGCCAGTAGTAGAACCGGGACAGGGGTAAGGGATGGCTACACCTTC	CASSRTGTGVRDGYTF
few	TRBJ1-5	NA	TRBV28	TGTGCCAGCAGTTTAAGTTTCTCGGGGCCCCAGCATTTT	CASSLSFSGPQHF
NA	TRBJ2-5	NA	TRBV6-5	TGTGCCAGCACCCGGGGGGCACAAGAGACCCAGTACTTC	CASTRGAQETQYF
once	TRBJ1-5	NA	TRBV4-2	TGTGCCAGCAGCCCAGATGGGGCAAGCAATCAGCCCCAGCATTTT	CASSPDGASNQPQHF
NA	TRBJ2-7	TRBD1	TRBV5-1	TGCGCCAGCAGCTTGGGCGGGGGACAGGGGACCTACGAGCAGTACTTC	CASSLGGGQGTYEQYF
NA	TRBJ2-6	NA	TRBV5-3	TGTGCCAGCAGGATCATCAGCTCTGGGGCCAACGTCCTGACTTTC	CASRIISSGANVLTF
NA	TRBJ1-2	NA	TRBV9	TGTGCCAGCAGCGTAGGTGTTCTGTCGAACTATGGCTACACCTTC	CASSVGVLSNYGYTF
NA	TRBJ2-2	NA	TRBV6-4	TGTGCCAGCAGTAGGGAGGCCAACACCGGGGAGCTGTTTTTT	CASSREANTGELFF
once	TRBJ2-3	TRBD2	TRBV11-3	TGTGCCAGCAGCCCGCGGGGGGGCCGGGTAGATACGCAGTATTTT	CASSPRGGRVDTQYF
NA	TRBJ1-6	NA	TRBV7-3	TGTGCCAGCAGCTTAACTGGGGCGGATAATTCACCCCTCCACTTT	CASSLTGADNSPLHF
few	TRBJ2-2	NA	TRBV30	TGTGCCTGGAGTGTACTGGTACTAGCAAACGCGAACACCGGGGAGCTGTTTTTT	CAWSVLVLANANTGELFF
NA	TRBJ2-3	TRBD2	TRBV19	TGTGCCAGTAGTATCCGGGGGGCAGATACGCAGTATTTT	CASSIRGADTQYF
NA	TRBJ2-5	TRBD2	TRBV19	TGTGCCAGTAGTACAGGCGGGGGGGTGTACCAAGAGACCCAGTACTTC	CASSTGGGVYQETQYF
NA	TRBJ2-7	NA	TRBV6-5	TGTGCCAGCAAGTCACAGGGTCCCGCCTACGAGCAGTACTTC	CASKSQGPAYEQYF
NA	TRBJ2-2	NA	TRBV5-1	TGCGCCAGCAGCTTACGGACTTTGAACACCGGGGAGCTGTTTTTT	CASSLRTLNTGELFF
NA	TRBJ2-2	TRBD1	TRBV5-4	TGTGCCAGCAGCTTACCCGGGACAGGGGCCCTCACCGGGGAGCTGTTTTTT	CASSLPGTGALTGELFF
NA	TRBJ1-2	NA	TRBV11-3	TGTGCCAGCAGCTTAGTTGGATCAGGAGGAGGAGACTATGGCTACACCTTC	CASSLVGSGGGDYGYTF
few	TRBJ1-3	TRBD1	TRBV7-9	TGTGCCAGCAGCCAGATCCGGGACAGGGGGAACACCATATATTTT	CASSQIRDRGNTIYF
NA	TRBJ1-6	TRBD1	TRBV7-9	TGTGCCAGCAGCTTGACAGGGGATGGCTCACCCCTCCACTTT	CASSLTGDGSPLHF
NA	TRBJ2-7	TRBD1	TRBV29-1	TGCAGCGCGGAAGGGACAGAGTACGAGCAGTACTTC	CSAEGTEYEQYF
NA	TRBJ1-2	NA	TRBV28	TGTGCCAGCAGTTTGTCCCTTAACTATGGCTACACCTTC	CASSLSLNYGYTF
NA	TRBJ2-1	NA	TRBV2	TGTGCCAGCAGTGTCAATATGGGAGATGAGCAGTTCTTC	CASSVNMGDEQFF
NA	TRBJ1-6	NA	TRBV28	TGTGCCAGCAGTCCGCGATCGAGCTCCTATAATTCACCCCTCCACTTT	CASSPRSSSYNSPLHF
few	TRBJ1-1	TRBD1	TRBV6-6	TGTGCCACCCAGGGACAGTTGAACACTGAAGCTTTCTTT	CATQGQLNTEAFF
NA	TRBJ1-1	NA	TRBV29-1	TGCAGCGTTGGGCAAAGAGGGAACACTGAAGCTTTCTTT	CSVGQRGNTEAFF
NA	TRBJ2-1	TRBD2	TRBV18	TGTGCCAGCTCTGGGGGACTAGCGGGAATCGATGAGCAGTTCTTC	CASSGGLAGIDEQFF
NA	TRBJ2-1	TRBD2	TRBV10-1	TGCGCCAGCAGTGAGTCCTCGGGGGGTGAGCAGTTCTTC	CASSESSGGEQFF
NA	TRBJ2-7	TRBD2	TRBV5-1	TGCGCCAGCAGCTTGTCATTAGCGGGAGGGTCCTACGAGCAGTACTTC	CASSLSLAGGSYEQYF
few	TRBJ2-7	TRBD2	TRBV7-9	TGTGCCAGCAGTTCCGGGACTAGCTTAATTTGGTCCTACGAGCAGTACTTC	CASSSGTSLIWSYEQYF
NA	TRBJ2-3	NA	TRBV7-2	TGTGCCAGCAGCTCGAGACAGCGACCTAGCACAGATACGCAGTATTTT	CASSSRQRPSTDTQYF
few	TRBJ1-3	TRBD1	TRBV19	TGTGCCAGTAGTGTACAGGGGAATGGAAACACCATATATTTT	CASSVQGNGNTIYF
NA	TRBJ1-1	NA	TRBV7-6	TGTGCCAGCAGCTTAGCGAGTCAGGGCACTGAAGCTTTCTTT	CASSLASQGTEAFF
NA	TRBJ1-6	NA	TRBV5-4	TGTGCCAGCAGGGGCACAGGTCTTTTATCTTCACCCCTCCACTTT	CASRGTGLLSSPLHF
NA	TRBJ2-5	TRBD1	TRBV5-4	TGTGCCAGCAGCTCTGGACAGGGCGAGACCCAGTACTTC	CASSSGQGETQYF
NA	TRBJ2-2	TRBD2	TRBV7-2	TGTGCCAGCAGTCCTCAACTAGCGGGTACGAACACCGGGGAGCTGTTTTTT	CASSPQLAGTNTGELFF
NA	TRBJ2-7	NA	TRBV6-5	TGTGCCAGCAGTTACCAAGGAGGGGCGTCCTACGAGCAGTACTTC	CASSYQGGASYEQYF
once	TRBJ2-7	TRBD2	TRBV4-2	TGTGCCAGCAGCCAAGGTCTCGGACTAGCGGAGGCCTACGAGCAGTACTTC	CASSQGLGLAEAYEQYF